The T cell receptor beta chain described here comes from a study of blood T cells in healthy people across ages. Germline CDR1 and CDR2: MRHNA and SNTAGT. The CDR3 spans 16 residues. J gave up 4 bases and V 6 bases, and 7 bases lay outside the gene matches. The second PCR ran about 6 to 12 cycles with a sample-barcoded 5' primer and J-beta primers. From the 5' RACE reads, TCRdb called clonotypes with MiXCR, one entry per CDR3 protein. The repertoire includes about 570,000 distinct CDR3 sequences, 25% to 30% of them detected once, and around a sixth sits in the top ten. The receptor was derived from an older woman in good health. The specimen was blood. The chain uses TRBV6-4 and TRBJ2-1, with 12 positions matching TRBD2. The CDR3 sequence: CASSKLAGGTYNEQFF. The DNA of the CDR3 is TGTGCCAGCAGCAAGCTAGCGGGGGGGACTTACAATGAGCAGTTCTTC.